This T cell receptor beta chain was observed in a study of cytomegalovirus exposure and HLA in healthy donors. Profiling relied on immunoSEQ multiplex PCR, and the TCRdb table lists in-frame clones only, not all of them. The data hold 260,000 or so clones, with 85% to 90% observed a single time. Whole-study findings and limits: The authors enumerated around 150 TCR beta chains as linked to cytomegalovirus. As was reported, the classifier diagnosed cytomegalovirus status with high specificity and sensitivity.

A note on this clone: Antigen specificity is unknown.

Per germline, CDR1 LNHDA and CDR2 SQIVND (reference sequence). This CDR3 comprises 14 residues. The V and J ends lost 10 bases and 6 bases, in that order; junction bases with no gene match: 11. This chain connects TRBV19 to TRBJ2-2; TRBD1 aligns across 7 bases. The sample was PBMCs. This clonotype originated in a woman under 30 in good health and CMV-seronegative. This CDR3 reads CATQRSQGAGELFF. The CDR3 DNA is TGTGCCACCCAAAGGTCCCAGGGGGCCGGGGAGCTGTTTTTT.